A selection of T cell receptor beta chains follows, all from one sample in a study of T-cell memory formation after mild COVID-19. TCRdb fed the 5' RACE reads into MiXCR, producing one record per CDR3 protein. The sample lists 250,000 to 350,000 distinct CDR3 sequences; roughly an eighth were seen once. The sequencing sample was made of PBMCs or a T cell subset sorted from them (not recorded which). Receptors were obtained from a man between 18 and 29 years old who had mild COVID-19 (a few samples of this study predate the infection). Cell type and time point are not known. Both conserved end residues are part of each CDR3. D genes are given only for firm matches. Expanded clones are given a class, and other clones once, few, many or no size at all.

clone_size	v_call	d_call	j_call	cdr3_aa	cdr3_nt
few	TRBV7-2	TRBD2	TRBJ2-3	CASSPRYIIAGQGDTQYF	TGTGCCAGCAGCCCAAGATACATAATAGCGGGGCAGGGAGATACGCAGTATTTT
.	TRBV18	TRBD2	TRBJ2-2	CASSPAGVLNTGELFF	TGTGCCAGCTCACCCGCGGGGGTCCTGAACACCGGGGAGCTGTTTTTT
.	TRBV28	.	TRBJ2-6	CASSSSPGTGAYYGANVLTF	.
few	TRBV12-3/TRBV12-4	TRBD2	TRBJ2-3	CASSLTGGPSDTQYF	TGTGCCAGCAGCCTCACGGGGGGGCCCTCAGATACGCAGTATTTT
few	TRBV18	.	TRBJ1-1	CASSPTWIQNTEAFF	TGTGCCAGCTCACCAACTTGGATCCAGAACACTGAAGCTTTCTTT
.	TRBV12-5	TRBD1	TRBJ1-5	CASGLVSTGAQPQHF	TGTGCTAGTGGTTTGGTATCGACAGGGGCCCAGCCCCAGCATTTT
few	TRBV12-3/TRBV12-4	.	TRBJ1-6	CASSPSSSRPSPLHF	TGTGCCAGCAGTCCCTCGAGTAGCAGGCCATCACCCCTCCACTTT
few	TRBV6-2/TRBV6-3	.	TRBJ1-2	CAHRDASLGYTF	TGTGCCCACAGGGACGCTTCTCTCGGCTACACCTTC
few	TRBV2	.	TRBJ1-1	CASSEQRTVNTEAFF	TGTGCCAGCAGTGAACAAAGGACCGTAAACACTGAAGCTTTCTTT
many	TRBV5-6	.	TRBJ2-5	CASSLAEAAGQETQYF	TGTGCCAGCAGCTTGGCCGAGGCGGCGGGACAAGAAACCCAGTACTTC
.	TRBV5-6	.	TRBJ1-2	CASSPLGIGGHTF	TGTGCCAGCAGCCCACTCGGTATAGGGGGACACACCTTC
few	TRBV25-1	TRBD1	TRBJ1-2	CASSPGQGFGYGYTF	TGTGCCAGCAGTCCGGGACAGGGGTTCGGCTATGGCTACACCTTC
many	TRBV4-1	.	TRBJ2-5	CASSPLDPKTQYF	TGCGCCAGCAGTCCCTTGGACCCGAAGACCCAGTACTTC
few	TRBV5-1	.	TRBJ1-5	CASSLGYSDSNQPQHF	TGCGCCAGCAGCTTGGGGTACAGTGATAGCAATCAGCCCCAGCATTTT